Listed below are T cell receptor beta chains from one sample, sequenced in a study of T cells in Graves' hyperthyroidism and ophthalmopathy. Using its own MiXCR run on the multiplex PCR reads, TCRdb lists one record per CDR3 protein. The profile shows about 300,000 distinct CDR3 sequences, roughly 18% of them singletons. The material sequenced was blood. These receptors originate from a man aged 45-60 years with Graves' ophthalmopathy. Both conserved end residues are part of each CDR3. Each record gives: clone size, V gene, CDR3 protein. The listing skips clone size in some rows; elsewhere it reads once, few, many or a size class.

>few|TRBV24-1
CATSDLHRNEQFF
>-|TRBV20-1
CSATILGANYGYTF
>few|TRBV15
CATYEGGYGYTF
>-|TRBV5-5
CASSDAGWRNTEAFF
>many|TRBV11-2
CASRSLSRQHNSPLHF
>-|TRBV12-3/TRBV12-4
CASSLTAANQPQHF
>many|TRBV9
CASSLDRAYNEQFF
>many|TRBV11-1
CASSESLTGTLSEQYF
>-|TRBV7-2
CASSLPVGRNYEQYF
>-|TRBV5-8
CASSLDRGGPEAFF
>few|TRBV28
CASIKTGLKEQYF
>many|TRBV28
CASSSHQRGPWQPQHF
>many|TRBV20-1
CSARLLGQETQYF
>-|TRBV6-1
CASSERQAYEQYF
>many|TRBV18
CASSRSDQGGETQYF
>many|TRBV28
CATSPYQETQYF
>-|TRBV14
CASSLAEGAGYGYTF
>-|TRBV3-1
CASSPQTAEAFF
>many|TRBV7-3
CASSLDPSGRPDNEQFF
>-|TRBV19
CASSIAGGCEQYF
>few|TRBV2
CATSPSGTGTDTQYF
>few|TRBV20-1
CSANSGSGSYEQYF
>few|TRBV28
CASKGFTTYEQYF
>many|TRBV2
CASRGLAGTISYEQYF
>-|TRBV20-1
CSARIRLAPEAFF
>many|TRBV10-3
CAISRGGGGGGNQPQHF
>few|TRBV14
CASSLVWGEAFF
>-|TRBV5-1
CASSAGSIVQYF
>many|TRBV28
CASTPPQGAKNIQYF
>few|TRBV7-3
CASSLTPMTSGSQTGELFF
>-|TRBV29-1
CSVEEETQYF
>-|TRBV11-2
CASSFGLAGVGYNEQFF
>-|TRBV5-1
CASSLSSPRLAGLETQYF
>many|TRBV10-3
CAITERGQGPEQYF
>-|TRBV20-1
CSARPRTVMNTEAFF
>many|TRBV3-1
CASSLASGNSNEQFF
>many|TRBV18
CASSPRQAANEKLFF
>-|TRBV7-3
CASSRRGEYNSPLHF
>-|TRBV3-1
CASSQESREGYTF
>-|TRBV20-1
CSASRGRDQPQHF
>few|TRBV9
CASSVFLRDNEQFF
>-|TRBV19
CASSPNRDGTYEQYF
>many|TRBV5-8
CASPPSGRSYEQYF
>few|TRBV5-1
CASSFADSTGELFF
>many|TRBV2
CASSEAAAEAFF
>-|TRBV6-1
CATWMAEQYF
>-|TRBV9
CASSVEAHGADEQFF
>many|TRBV11-2
CASSFIGTDYGYTF
>many|TRBV20-1
CSATPLGTVTYEQYF
>few|TRBV15
CATSRDYPGGAADTQYF
>-|TRBV24-1
CATSETGQGAGGYTF
>few|TRBV28
CASRTRDLASQEQYF
>few|TRBV28
CASRRTGDYNEQFF
>few|TRBV6-4
CASSEESGYEQYF
>-|TRBV5-1
CASSPDGRLEKLFF
>-|TRBV28
CASSLGVVGGYF
>many|TRBV3-1
CASSQAGPTDTQYF
>few|TRBV3-1
CASSQVRYNEQFF
>few|TRBV7-9
CASSLAEGGPETQYF